The sequence of this TCR beta chain was determined in a study of beta chain features in type 1 diabetes (dated by TCRdb to 2017 to 2018). Context from the whole study: No differences in mean age, gender distribution, total cell number or subset yield were found between patients and healthy donors. A total of approximately 99,000,000 sorted cells were examined across all samples, and RNA yield correlated strongly with the number of cells per subset. In the study, TCRB repertoires of sorted circulating CD4+ T cell subsets from recently diagnosed type 1 diabetes patients were compared with those of matched healthy donors. Regulatory and stem cell-like memory subsets were isolated from only 8 patients and roughly eight healthy donors, whereas naive and central memory subsets came from all 30 or so donors. Broad study findings and their caveats: A moderate but significant shortening of TCRB CDR3 length was observed in type 1 diabetes patients in all four CD4+ subsets. Sequencing cDNA rather than genomic DNA could over-represent highly expressing activated cells, although activation and CD3 levels did not differ between groups. Because the HLA sub-analyses included only small numbers of individuals, any influence of HLA type on TCRB rearrangement was left unresolved. Naive, central memory and regulatory TCRB repertoires appeared to be more alike among patients than among healthy donors. Shorter templates might be favored by PCR, yet because patient and control samples were amplified and corrected together, any such skew would affect both groups equally. At VDJ recombination sites, type 1 diabetes patients had fewer insertions and more deleted nucleotides, which implies abnormalities in thymic rearrangement.

The High Capacity cDNA Reverse Transcription Kit was used to reverse transcribe all of the isolated RNA, meaning that expressed TCRB transcripts were what got sequenced. Naive, central memory and regulatory T cell samples underwent deep immunoSEQ sequencing, averaging about 3.57 million total reads per sample. Sorted cells were lysed in RLT buffer, and RNA was extracted using DNase-treated RNeasy Micro or Mini kits according to cell number. To prevent cross-contamination, every cell subset was processed on its own, while patient and healthy donor samples were processed together. The immunoSEQ multiplex PCR was used to amplify TCRB sequences from cDNA, generating 87-bp fragments that spanned the CDR3 region. The amplicons were sequenced using the Illumina HiSeq platform. Regarding the original processing steps: Synthetic template baselines were used to correct PCR bias computationally, reads within Hamming distance 2 were collapsed, and singletons that could not be merged were discarded. Reads were aligned to IMGT to assign V, D and J genes, CDR3 length, and insertions or deletions at six rearrangement sites. Clonotype counts were normalized to sorted cell number within each subset before computing true diversity and Gini coefficients with the tcR R package. The overlap coefficient, calculated on TCRB nucleotide sequences, was used to quantify repertoire sharing. This is the immuneACCESS table as TCRdb keeps it, with only in-frame sequences that have V and J called. A part of the clones is gone; compared with another copy, unresolved V genes explain less than half, and the rest is unexplained. V and J calls and clone size are copied from that table; D and trimming were computed from the DNA. A total of roughly 140,000 clones appear in this sample, about 7% of them only once. 1.3% to 1.5% of the sample comes from the top ten.

This clone turned up a few times. Which antigen it targets is not known. Qualities for individual bases were not recorded, and no much larger clone is one base off. From its cysteine to its phenylalanine, the CDR3 spans 16 amino acids. Only the CDR3 DNA stays, 48 bases, in frame from base 1. CDR1 and CDR2, per the germline V gene (reference sequence), are SEHNR and FQNEAQ. From V the trimming removes 5 bases and from J it removes 7 bases, while the gene matches leave 11 bases of the junction unaccounted for. From each donor, a single peripheral blood sample of 100 to 150 mL on average was drawn into heparinised tubes. A BD FACSAria II and a panel including CD45RO, CCR7, CD25, CD127, CD95 and CD27 were used to sort naive, central memory, regulatory and stem cell-like memory CD4+ T cells. Every sorted population had a purity above 95%. PBMCs were isolated right away by Lymphoprep density gradient centrifugation and were stained directly, without culture. So that batch effects would be minimized, each experiment stained and sorted samples in pairs, pairing one healthy donor with one patient.

This TCR derives from a woman aged 30 to 39 in good health. The rearranged chain carries TRBV7-9 and TRBJ2-5, with 12 bases matching TRBD2. The material sequenced was central memory CD4+ T cells from blood. The DNA is TGTGCCAGCAGCCCGTCACTAGCGGGAGGCCGGGGGACCCAGTACTTC. It encodes CASSPSLAGGRGTQYF.